This T cell receptor beta chain was sequenced in a study of shared clonotypes between healthy human individuals. On the study more broadly: Those who served as donors were two women and three men between the ages of 18 and 49.

Donors, without exception, were Caucasian adults residing in Nashville, Tennessee. V gave up 7 bases and J gave up 1 base; unmatched junction bases: 5. Per germline, CDR1 SQVTM and CDR2 ANQGSEA. CDR3 size: 13 residues. For this clone: Its antigen is not identified.

Study observations and caveats: It was only blood that was sampled, and tissue repertoires likely differ.

Only in-frame clones appear in the TCRdb table, and some are missing; sequencing was by immunoSEQ multiplex PCR. Of about 2 million clones listed, 85% to 95% were seen once; the top ten hold 0.13%. This TCR came from a man aged 18 to 30 in good health. The sequenced sample was naive CD4+ T cells sorted from blood. As to subset: CD45RA+ positively selected. The chain recombines TRBV29-1 with TRBJ1-1; 8 bases align to TRBD1. The CDR3 sequence: CSGTGGWNTEAFF. DNA of the CDR3: TGCAGCGGAACAGGGGGTTGGAACACTGAAGCTTTCTTT.